The T cell receptor beta chain described here comes from a study of blood T cell repertoires in COVID-19. Study details: Samples of COVID-19 (acute and convalescent) were obtained from the United States, Italy and Spain. PBMCs, B-cell-depleted T cells, or T cells provided the cDNA or gDNA that made up the material.

Across under 25 US areas, participants ranged in age from about 18 to 90 years. V was clipped by 2 bases and J by 4 bases, with 13 bases between them. Germline V gene sequence: CDR1 SGHNT, CDR2 YENEEA. The CDR3 consists of 15 residues. Original processing methods: By means of reference gene primer amplification, nucleated cell counts were estimated. Using immunoSEQ multiplex PCR, the repertoire was profiled, and TCRdb retains in-frame clones only, with some absent. The D gene and trimming were derived from the DNA, and the V and J assignments and clone size from that table. This sample carries a few hundred thousand clones, around 87% of them seen once, and the ten largest clones take 3.5% to 5%.

The chain joins TRBV11-3 to TRBJ2-3; the D gene is possibly TRBD1 (5 bases). The source material was PBMCs or T cells enriched from blood (not recorded which). This clonotype was obtained from a woman between 18 and 29 years old with acute COVID-19. The chain's CDR3 is CASSLRQRSPDTQYF. The CDR3 DNA sequence: TGTGCCAGCAGCTTAAGACAGAGGTCCCCAGATACGCAGTATTTT.